This paragraph reports one T cell receptor (beta chain). Its antigen is still unknown. Blood cells were analyzed directly, without culture or expansion. The sample originates from a study of neoadjuvant anti-PD-1 for oral cavity cancer. Per the germline V gene, CDR1 is SGHAT and CDR2 is FQNNGV. The V gene end was trimmed by 5 bases and the J gene end by 5 bases; junction bases not matched to a gene: 10. The CDR3 contains 15 residues. The data were produced by immunoSEQ multiplex PCR, yet TCRdb's version contains in-frame clones alone and is incomplete. Found here are approximately 67,000 clones, about four fifths of them singletons; the top ten hold approximately 3%. The study's findings and limits: Only three patients per response group were TCR-analyzed; validation needed. Pretreatment Treg/Th17 ratio correlated inversely with post-treatment tumor clonality.

The sequence came from a person aged 35 to 85 with oral cavity squamous cell carcinoma. The material sequenced was PBMCs, taken before nivolumab (anti-PD-1) treatment. The gene calls are TRBV11-2 and TRBJ1-2; 8 bases are shared with TRBD1. As DNA, the CDR3 is TGTGCCAGCAGCCCAGATTCCGGGACAGGTTATGGCTACACCTTC. It codes for CASSPDSGTGYGYTF.